The clone carrying this T cell receptor beta chain was seen a few times. Its antigen is as yet unknown. The V gene's germline CDR1 is SGHTA and CDR2 FQGNSA. Losses at the gene ends were 4 bases for V and 2 bases for J; bases not matched to a gene: 2. This CDR3 is 13 amino acids long. This specimen comes from a study of shared clonotypes between healthy human individuals. Regarding the study as a whole: On the whole, naive subsets had larger estimated richness than memory subsets had. The authors sampled blood alone, and tissue repertoires likely differ.

Sequenced by immunoSEQ multiplex PCR; TCRdb stores in-frame clones only, minus some. The sample yields hundreds of thousands of clones, around 72% seen once. The sequence was obtained from a man younger than 40 in good health. The sample was memory CD4+ T cells sorted from blood. The subset: CD45RA-negative fraction. This rearrangement joins TRBV7-2 to TRBJ2-7, with 7 bases lining up with TRBD2. This CDR3 reads CASSSGLPYEQYF. The CDR3 nucleotides are TGTGCCAGCAGCTCGGGACTACCCTACGAGCAGTACTTC.